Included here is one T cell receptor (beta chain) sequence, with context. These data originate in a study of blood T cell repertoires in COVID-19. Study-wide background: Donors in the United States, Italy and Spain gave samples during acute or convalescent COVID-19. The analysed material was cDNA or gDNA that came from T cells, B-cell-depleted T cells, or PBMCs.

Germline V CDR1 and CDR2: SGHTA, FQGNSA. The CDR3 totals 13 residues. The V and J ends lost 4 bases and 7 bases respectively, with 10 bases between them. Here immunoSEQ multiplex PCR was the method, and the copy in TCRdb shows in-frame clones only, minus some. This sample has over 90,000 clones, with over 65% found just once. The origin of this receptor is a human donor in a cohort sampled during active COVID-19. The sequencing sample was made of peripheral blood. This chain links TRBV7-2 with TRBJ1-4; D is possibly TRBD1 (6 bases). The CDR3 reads CASSYLRGEKLFF. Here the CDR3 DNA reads TGTGCCAGCAGCTACCTCAGGGGTGAAAAACTGTTTTTT.